Listed here are 20 T cell receptor beta chains from one sample, sequenced in a study of cytomegalovirus exposure and HLA in healthy donors. Some clones are missing from TCRdb's copy, which holds only in-frame ones; the method was immunoSEQ multiplex PCR. The sample lists 150,000 to 200,000 clones, roughly 86% occurring once. Sample: PBMCs. These receptor sequences come from a man aged 18 to 29 in good health and CMV-seropositive.

The J gene is TRBJ1-4, the V gene TRBV9; TRBD1 is a possible D gene (5 bases). CDR1 SGDLS and CDR2 YYNGEE come from the germline V gene. The CDR3 loop spans 16 amino acids. Between the trimmed V and J ends, which lost 4 bases and 0 bases, there was a span of 13 bases. The CDR3 region is CASSLQTGATNEKLFF. The CDR3 DNA follows: TGTGCCAGCAGCTTGCAAACGGGGGCAACTAATGAAAAACTGTTTTTT.

The chain couples TRBV27 to TRBJ2-4, with 14 bases fitting TRBD2. Per germline, CDR1 MNHEY and CDR2 SMNVEV (reference sequence). This CDR3 has 15 residues. The ends lost 5 bases at V and 8 bases at J; junction bases unmatched: 5. The chain's CDR3 is CASSRATSGRDIQYF. The DNA for the CDR3 is TGTGCCAGCAGTCGGGCGACTAGCGGGAGGGACATTCAGTACTTC.

The V and J genes are TRBV11-2 and TRBJ2-5; 9 bases agree with TRBD1. The CDR3 is 17 residues long. The V gene end was trimmed by 5 bases and the J gene end by 5 bases; junction bases not matched to a gene: 15. The germline V gene encodes CDR1 SGHAT and CDR2 FQNNGV. CDR3 nucleotide sequence: TGTGCCAGCAGCCCCGAAGCGGGACAGGGAGGGAAGGAGACCCAGTACTTC. It encodes CASSPEAGQGGKETQYF.

This clone was observed a few times. The chain carries TRBV6-5 and TRBJ1-1, with D uncertain. Trimming pared 4 bases from V and 0 bases from J, leaving 9 bases between. Germline CDR1 and CDR2: MNHEY and SVGAGI. This CDR3 has 14 amino acids. The CDR3 loop is CASSSKQMNTEAFF. The CDR3 bases are TGTGCCAGCAGTTCCAAGCAAATGAACACTGAAGCTTTCTTT.

The chain recombines TRBV5-1 with TRBJ2-3; 8 bases agree with TRBD2. The germline V gene has CDR1 SGHRS and CDR2 YFSETQ. With 1 base clipped from V and 4 bases from J, the junction kept 11 bases outside the gene matches. The CDR3 has 17 residues. The chain's CDR3 is CASSLTGTYSGADTQYF. CDR3 nucleotide sequence: TGCGCCAGCAGCTTGACGGGGACTTATAGCGGGGCAGATACGCAGTATTTT.

V and J are TRBV28 and TRBJ1-5; TRBD1 aligns across 9 bases. The germline gives CDR1 MDHEN, CDR2 SYDVKM. The ends lost 5 bases at V and 5 bases at J; junction bases unmatched: 4. There are 14 residues in the CDR3. The CDR3 bases are TGTGCCAGCAGTGGGGGACAGGGCCATCAGCCCCAGCATTTT. Its protein product is CASSGGQGHQPQHF.

DNA for the CDR3: TGTGCCAGCAGTCCCTTGGGGAGACAAGGACTTACCGGCAATGAGCAGTTCTTC. As protein: CASSPLGRQGLTGNEQFF. This chain joins TRBV7-9 and TRBJ2-1, with a weak D call TRBD2 (5 bases). Trimming took off 6 bases at V and 6 bases at J, with 27 bases between the two ends. Per the germline V gene, CDR1 is SEHNR and CDR2 is FQNEAQ (reference sequence). This CDR3 has 18 amino acids.

The V and J genes are TRBV5-1 and TRBJ2-3, with D unresolved. Germline values: CDR1 SGHRS, CDR2 YFSETQ. Deletions cut 0 bases from V and 1 base from J, with 9 bases between. The CDR3 has 15 residues. The CDR3 is CASSLVARGTDTQYF. In DNA form, the CDR3 reads TGCGCCAGCAGCTTGGTGGCTAGAGGCACAGATACGCAGTATTTT.

This chain joins TRBV5-1 and TRBJ1-2; tentative D call: TRBD1 (5 bases). Germline V gene data show CDR1 as SGHRS and CDR2 as YFSETQ. CDR3 length equals 13 residues. The V end was cut by 2 bases, the J end by 14 bases, with 19 bases between. CDR3 nucleotides: TGCGCCAGCAGCTTCGACGCAGGGTTTGAAGGTACCTTC. Translated, it gives CASSFDAGFEGTF.

The chain carries TRBV7-9 and TRBJ1-4; TRBD1 matches at 9 bases. Per germline, CDR1 SEHNR and CDR2 FQNEAQ (reference sequence). V lost 1 base, J lost 5 bases, and 5 bases stayed unmatched. This CDR3 contains 16 residues. The CDR3 is CASSLGSGTGNEKLFF. CDR3 bases: TGTGCCAGCAGCTTAGGATCCGGGACAGGGAATGAAAAACTGTTTTTT.

J is TRBJ1-2 and V is TRBV4-1, with TRBD1 matching 7 bases. Germline CDR1 is MGHRA and CDR2 is YSYEKL. Trimming removed 4 bases from V and 3 bases from J; junction bases left unmatched: 5. The CDR3 has 14 residues. The CDR3 protein is CASSPVGQYYGYTF. In DNA, the CDR3 is TGCGCCAGCAGCCCGGTGGGACAGTACTATGGCTACACCTTC.

The chain couples TRBV30 to TRBJ1-2; D remains unclear. This CDR3 is built from 13 residues. V dropped 2 bases and J dropped 2 bases, with 9 bases sitting between them. The germline CDR1 and CDR2 sequences are GTSNPN and SVGIG (reference sequence). CDR3 nucleotides: TGTGCCTGGAGTTATCTTAAAAACTATGGCTACACCTTC. Its translation is CAWSYLKNYGYTF. The full variable domain, completed using reference TRBV30 and TRBJ1-2, is SQTIHQWPATLVQPVGSPLSLECTVEGTSNPNLYWYRQAAGRGLQLLFYSVGIGQISSEVPQNLSASRPQDRQFILSSKKLLLSDSGFYLCAWSYLKNYGYTFGSGTRLTVV.

J is TRBJ1-5 and V is TRBV30; D gene uncertain. Trimming pared 1 base from V and 5 bases from J, leaving 12 bases between. The germline gives CDR1 GTSNPN, CDR2 SVGIG (reference sequence). CDR3 size: 14 residues. The CDR3 nucleotides read TGTGCCTGGAGTGCTAATACCCGGGATCAGCCCCAGCATTTT. Amino acid sequence: CAWSANTRDQPQHF.

V is TRBV2 and J is TRBJ2-1, with TRBD2 matching 8 bases. CDR3 length: 15 amino acids. The J segment lost 4 bases and the V segment lost 7 bases, leaving 9 bases of the junction unmatched. Germline CDR1 is SNHLY and CDR2 is FYNNEI. The CDR3 here is CASKEERGSYNEQFF. The DNA of the CDR3 is TGTGCCAGCAAGGAGGAGCGGGGGTCTTACAATGAGCAGTTCTTC.

The chain is built from TRBV5-1 and TRBJ1-1, with TRBD1 matching over 9 bases. Unmatched junction bases numbered 15, after V lost 5 bases and J lost 1 base. Germline loops: CDR1 SGHRS, CDR2 YFSETQ. The CDR3 covers 18 residues. The CDR3 sequence: CASRLSGQGRRENTEAFF. CDR3 DNA sequence: TGCGCCAGCAGGTTGTCGGGACAGGGACGAAGGGAGAACACTGAAGCTTTCTTT.

This clone has only one observation. The rearrangement links TRBV7-3 to TRBJ2-3; 8 bases are shared with TRBD1. The V segment lost 2 bases and the J segment 2 bases; nucleotides outside the gene matches: 6. The V gene's germline CDR1 is SGHTA and CDR2 FQGTGA. CDR3 length equals 16 residues. The CDR3 loop is CASSLGAGGPTDTQYF. DNA for the CDR3: TGTGCCAGCAGCTTAGGGGCAGGGGGCCCCACAGATACGCAGTATTTT.

The CDR3 loop reads CASSPRGQGTGTGELFF. As DNA, the CDR3 is TGTGCCAGCAGCCCCCGAGGACAGGGGACGGGCACCGGGGAGCTGTTTTTT. The rearrangement links TRBV7-9 to TRBJ2-2; 9 bases align to TRBD1. J gave up 4 bases and V 5 bases, and 11 bases lay outside the gene matches. Per the germline V gene, CDR1 is SEHNR and CDR2 is FQNEAQ (reference sequence). The CDR3 contains 17 residues.

This clone was seen a few times. V and J are TRBV5-1 and TRBJ2-2; weak D call: TRBD1 (5 bases). Trimming left V 0 bases short and J 4 bases short, with 7 bases between. The CDR3 totals 14 residues. From germline, CDR1 is SGHRS and CDR2 YFSETQ. DNA for the CDR3: TGCGCCAGCAGCTTGGGGGGCGTCACCGGGGAGCTGTTTTTT. Protein sequence: CASSLGGVTGELFF.

Notes on this clone: One junction end disagrees with the germline gene, perhaps due to a read error. The chain uses TRBV7-7 and TRBJ2-7, with 9 bases lining up with TRBD2. The germline CDR1 and CDR2 sequences are SSHAT and FNYEAQ (reference sequence). CDR3 length: 15 amino acids. CDR3 sequence reads: CASSLPTGTSCEQYF. The CDR3, as DNA: TGTGCTAGCAGCTTACCTACGGGGACTAGCTGCGAGCAGTACTTC.

V and J are TRBV2 and TRBJ1-2; TRBD1 might be the D (6 bases). V lost 2 bases and J 5 bases, leaving 9 bases between the germline ends. Germline CDR1 SNHLY, CDR2 FYNNEI. This CDR3 has 13 residues. Here the CDR3 reads CASSERGQYGYTF. In DNA form, the CDR3 reads TGTGCCAGCAGTGAACGTGGACAGTATGGCTACACCTTC.